The clone carrying this TCR beta chain was counted a single time. Antigen specificity is unknown. Trimming cost V 3 bases and J 4 bases; bases outside gene matches: 9. CDR1 is SGHDT, CDR2 YYEEEE, per germline. The CDR3 length is 16 residues. Both 60 Vbeta primers and 13 Jbeta primers went into the PCR. Sequencing used immunoSEQ multiplex PCR; TCRdb keeps in-frame clones, though not all of them. The repertoire holds about 130,000 clones, with around 76% as singletons. This sample is drawn from a study of cytomegalovirus exposure and HLA in healthy donors. Study-wide results and limits: Usually a TCR sequence was rare, but some public TCRs were found in many donors.

Among the donors, all were healthy bone marrow donors. This clonotype was sampled from a male donor in good health and CMV-seronegative. The rearrangement uses TRBV5-6 and TRBJ2-1; 8 bases match TRBD1. Material: PBMCs. In nucleotides, the CDR3 is TGTGCCAGCAGCTCGACCGGGACAGGTTATTACAATGAGCAGTTCTTC. As protein: CASSSTGTGYYNEQFF. Looking up the rest from reference TRBV5-6 and TRBJ2-1 gives the full variable domain: DAGVTQSPTHLIKTRGQQVTLRCSPKSGHDTVSWYQQALGQGPQFIFQYYEEEERQRGNFPDRFSGHQFPNYSSELNVNALLLGDSALYLCASSSTGTGYYNEQFFGPGTRLTVL.